Shown below are 22 T cell receptor beta chains from a single sample sequenced in a study of Ad26.COV2.S vaccination and SARS-CoV-2 variants. Treatment denoted: approximately 18 received Ad26.COV2.S at low or high dose, single or two shots; about 5 received placebo; per-sample allocation not given. Material that was analyzed had been drawn on day 63 after the first vaccine or placebo injection. Clones were read by immunoSEQ multiplex PCR, and TCRdb kept only the in-frame ones, dropping some. The table has approximately 350,000 clones, 83% seen once; the top ten hold around 7.4%. Sequences were derived from peripheral blood, sampled in a trial of Ad26.COV2.S vaccine versus placebo. The receptors were gathered from a person aged 18-60 years who received the Ad26.COV2.S COVID-19 vaccine or a placebo.

The rearrangement joins TRBV15 to TRBJ1-2; 10 bases match TRBD1. The CDR3 runs 16 residues. Trimming cost V 2 bases and J 1 base; bases outside gene matches: 4. Germline values: CDR1 LNHNV, CDR2 YYDKDF (reference sequence). The CDR3 is CATSRTRTGGNYGYTF. CDR3 sequence (DNA): TGTGCCACCAGCAGAACAAGGACAGGGGGTAACTATGGCTACACCTTC.

In its sample, this clone was seen once. The chain uses TRBV19 and TRBJ2-7; D might be TRBD1 or TRBD2, each matching 5 bases. The V end was cut by 5 bases, the J end by 3 bases, with 17 bases between. From germline, CDR1 is LNHDA and CDR2 SQIVND (reference sequence). CDR3 length equals 15 residues. This chain's CDR3 is CASSAPGTAYYEQYF. CDR3 DNA sequence: TGTGCCAGTAGTGCACCCGGGACGGCCTACTACGAGCAGTACTTC.

This clone was counted a few times. The rearrangement joins TRBV6-1 to TRBJ2-1; 8 bases line up with TRBD2. This CDR3 is 15 amino acids long. In germline, CDR1 is MNHNS, CDR2 SASEGT. The V and J ends lost 2 bases and 3 bases, in that order; junction bases with no gene match: 3. CDR3 region: CASSEISGSYNEQFF. In DNA form, the CDR3 reads TGTGCCAGCAGTGAAATAAGCGGGAGCTACAATGAGCAGTTCTTC.

To note about this clone: The sample has other DNA sequences that encode this CDR3 too. The gene calls are TRBV5-1 and TRBJ2-7, with a tentative D call TRBD2 (5 bases). Trimming stripped 0 bases from V and 4 bases from J, with 8 bases between. Germline V gene sequence: CDR1 SGHRS, CDR2 YFSETQ. The CDR3 extends over 13 amino acids. In DNA, the CDR3 is TGCGCCAGCAGCTTGGGCGGGCGATACGAGCAGTACTTC. Residues: CASSLGGRYEQYF. The full variable domain, rest sourced from reference TRBV5-1 and TRBJ2-7, is KAGVTQTPRYLIKTRGQQVTLSCSPISGHRSVSWYQQTPGQGLQFLFEYFSETQRNKGNFPGRFSGRQFSNSRSEMNVSTLELGDSALYLCASSLGGRYEQYFGPGTRLTVT.

This clone was observed once. V and J are TRBV30 and TRBJ2-1, with 9 nucleotides matching TRBD2. The V gene end was trimmed by 1 base and the J gene end by 6 bases; junction bases not matched to a gene: 7. Germline-derived CDR1 and CDR2 are GTSNPN and SVGIG (reference sequence). The CDR3 is made up of 15 amino acids. CDR3 loop: CAWSELAGVINEQFF. CDR3 bases: TGTGCCTGGAGTGAGTTAGCGGGAGTTATCAATGAGCAGTTCTTC. The whole variable domain, remainder taken from reference TRBV30 and TRBJ2-1, is SQTIHQWPATLVQPVGSPLSLECTVEGTSNPNLYWYRQAAGRGLQLLFYSVGIGQISSEVPQNLSASRPQDRQFILSSKKLLLSDSGFYLCAWSELAGVINEQFFGPGTRLTVL.

The rearrangement joins TRBV11-3 to TRBJ1-1; 10 positions match TRBD1. Germline trimming cut 4 bases from V and 2 bases from J; bases unmatched to any gene: 7. The CDR3 covers 16 residues. Germline V gives CDR1 SGHNT, CDR2 YENEEA. The CDR3 sequence is CASSSRTGGGNTEAFF. CDR3 nucleotide sequence: TGTGCCAGCAGCTCCAGGACAGGGGGAGGAAACACTGAAGCTTTCTTT.

CDR3 bases: TGTGCCAGCAGCTTAGACTCCCCCGGTTGGACTGAAGCTTTCTTT. Its translation: CASSLDSPGWTEAFF. The chain combines TRBV7-9 with TRBJ1-1; the D is unclear. The CDR3 length is 15 residues. CDR1 and CDR2 from the germline V gene are SEHNR and FQNEAQ (reference sequence). V was cut by 1 base and J by 5 bases, with 14 bases left in between. The full variable domain, rest sourced from reference TRBV7-9 and TRBJ1-1, is DTGVSQNPRHKITKRGQNVTFRCDPISEHNRLYWYRQTLGQGPEFLTYFQNEAQLEKSRLLSDRFSAERPKGSFSTLEIQRTEQGDSAMYLCASSLDSPGWTEAFFGQGTRLTVV.

The CDR3 region is CASSSHLGGELFF. The DNA of the CDR3 is TGTGCCAGCAGTTCCCACCTAGGCGGGGAGCTGTTTTTT. The V call is TRBV6-5, the J call TRBJ2-2; the D is unclear. With 4 bases removed from V and 7 bases from J, the gap between germline ends came to 10 bases. The CDR3 covers 13 residues. Germline CDR1 MNHEY, CDR2 SVGAGI.

The rearrangement links TRBV7-2 to TRBJ1-4; no reliable D call. The germline gives CDR1 SGHTA, CDR2 FQGNSA. This CDR3 is built from 13 residues. V was clipped by 5 bases and J by 5 bases, with 9 bases between them. The CDR3 region has the DNA TGTGCCAGCAGCAAGGGTAGAAATGAAAAACTGTTTTTT. It yields the protein CASSKGRNEKLFF.

V is TRBV4-3 and J is TRBJ1-3; D gene uncertain. Germline CDR1 is LGHNA and CDR2 is YSLEER. CDR3 length: 13 amino acids. Trimming shortened V by 0 bases and J by 4 bases, and 4 bases separated the two germline ends. The CDR3 DNA follows: TGCGCCAGCAGCCAAGATCACGGAAACACCATATATTTT. It is translated as CASSQDHGNTIYF.

This sequence joins TRBV19 and TRBJ2-7, with 15 bases identical to TRBD2. The CDR3 loop spans 16 amino acids. Germline V gene sequence: CDR1 LNHDA, CDR2 SQIVND (reference sequence). The J segment lost 1 base and the V segment lost 6 bases, leaving 4 bases of the junction unmatched. For the CDR3, the DNA is TGTGCCAGTAGGCCGGGACTAGCGGGGGGTTCCTACGAGCAGTACTTC. Encoded protein: CASRPGLAGGSYEQYF.

J is TRBJ2-5 and V is TRBV5-1, with 7 bases identical to TRBD1. Trimming removed 2 bases from V and 1 base from J; junction bases left unmatched: 5. This CDR3 region has 15 residues. The germline gives CDR1 SGHRS, CDR2 YFSETQ. CDR3 nucleotides: TGCGCCAGCAGCTTTCGACAGGGTTCCCAAGAGACCCAGTACTTC. The encoded protein is CASSFRQGSQETQYF.

This clone was detected only a few times. The chain has TRBV9 and TRBJ2-1; D gene ambiguous. The length of the CDR3 is 11 residues. Trimming shortened V by 0 bases and J by 11 bases, and 6 bases separated the two germline ends. The germline V gene has CDR1 SGDLS and CDR2 YYNGEE. CDR3 in DNA: TGTGCCAGCAGCGTAGGACCACAGCAGTTCTTC. Residues: CASSVGPQQFF.

V usage is TRBV7-2 and J usage is TRBJ2-7; D remains unclear. The CDR3 has 15 residues. Germline CDR1 reads SGHTA; CDR2 reads FQGNSA. Trimming stripped 4 bases from V and 2 bases from J, with 15 bases between. CDR3 DNA sequence: TGTGCCAGCAGCTCCGGATGGGCCGTCCCCTACGAGCAGTACTTC. Residues: CASSSGWAVPYEQYF.

This CDR3 reads CASRTSDPYEQYF. The CDR3 bases are TGTGCCAGCAGAACCTCAGATCCGTACGAGCAGTACTTC. This chain links TRBV6-5 with TRBJ2-7; D not resolved. Deletions cut 6 bases from V and 4 bases from J, with 13 bases between. In germline, CDR1 is MNHEY, CDR2 SVGAGI. This CDR3 contains 13 residues.

The genes are TRBV5-1 and TRBJ1-2; tentatively, D is TRBD1 (5 bases). The CDR3 has 14 amino acids. V gave up 1 base and J gave up 2 bases, with 9 bases separating them. CDR1 and CDR2 from the germline V gene are SGHRS and YFSETQ. CDR3 in DNA: TGCGCCAGCAGCTTGCTGGACAACAACTATGGCTACACCTTC. It codes for CASSLLDNNYGYTF.

The CDR3: CASSDGIAGLDTQYF. In DNA, the CDR3 is TGTGCCAGCAGTGACGGGATAGCGGGGCTAGATACGCAGTATTTT. V gene TRBV6-4 combines with J gene TRBJ2-3; 8 bases match TRBD2. Germline CDR1 reads MRHNA; CDR2 reads SNTAGT. The V segment lost 2 bases and the J segment 5 bases; nucleotides outside the gene matches: 6. The CDR3 is 15 residues long.

The chain is built from TRBV3-1 (or the pseudogene TRBV3-2) and TRBJ1-5; 10 nucleotides match TRBD1. The CDR3 is 21 residues long. CDR1 is LGHDT and CDR2 is YNNKEL in the germline V gene (reference sequence). Trimming removed 0 bases from V and 7 bases from J; junction bases left unmatched: 21. CDR3 protein: CASSQDESTRDDRGLKQPQHF. CDR3 DNA sequence: TGTGCCAGCAGCCAAGATGAGTCAACCAGGGACGACAGGGGGCTGAAGCAGCCCCAGCATTTT.

A word on this clone: Distinct nucleotide sequences in the sample also encode this CDR3. V usage is TRBV18 and J usage is TRBJ2-7; D unclear. The CDR3 has 13 amino acids. Germline assignment: CDR1 KGHSH and CDR2 LQKENI. Trimming shortened V by 0 bases and J by 4 bases, and 7 bases separated the two germline ends. The CDR3 DNA is TGTGCCAGCTCACCACCCAGCTCTTACGAGCAGTACTTC. Translation gives CASSPPSSYEQYF.

The chain employs TRBV19 and TRBJ2-2; 7 nucleotides line up with TRBD1. This CDR3 has 14 residues. J lost 5 bases, V lost 7 bases, and 7 bases had no gene match. Germline CDR1 is LNHDA and CDR2 is SQIVND (reference sequence). CDR3 coding DNA: TGTGCCAGTAAGGCAGGGGGAAGTACCGGGGAGCTGTTTTTT. It specifies CASKAGGSTGELFF.

This clone showed up just a few times. The genes are TRBV7-2 and TRBJ1-5, with 8 bases identical to TRBD1. V trimming: 2 bases; J trimming: 2 bases; junction bases outside the gene matches: 11. CDR1 is SGHTA and CDR2 is FQGNSA in the germline V gene. The CDR3 spans 18 residues. The CDR3 nucleotides are TGTGCCAGCAGCTTACCGGGACAGGATTATTGGGGCAATCAGCCCCAGCATTTT. Encoded protein: CASSLPGQDYWGNQPQHF.

On this clone itself: Other DNA variants within this sample encode the same CDR3. In DNA, the CDR3 is TGTGCCAGCAGCTTGGGACTAGCGGGGTCAGATACGCAGTATTTT. The encoded protein is CASSLGLAGSDTQYF. The gene calls are TRBV7-9 and TRBJ2-3; 13 nucleotides line up with TRBD2. J was trimmed by 4 bases and V by 3 bases; bases with no gene match: 1. This CDR3 spans 15 amino acids. From germline, CDR1 is SEHNR and CDR2 FQNEAQ (reference sequence).